This T cell receptor beta chain was profiled in a study of blood T cell repertoires in COVID-19. About the research overall: The samples span acute and convalescent COVID-19 from the United States, Italy and Spain. T cells, B-cell-depleted T cells, or PBMCs provided the cDNA or gDNA that served as material.

The CDR3 has 13 amino acids. Trimming stripped 2 bases from V and 3 bases from J, with 8 bases between. Germline V lookup: CDR1 SGHRS, CDR2 YFSETQ. Sequencing was performed with immunoSEQ multiplex PCR; in TCRdb, only in-frame clones are kept and a portion is missing. The data hold fewer than 250,000 clones, with around four fifths observed a single time. The specimen sequenced was peripheral blood. The sequence came from a woman older than 75 with COVID-19, enrolled during active disease. The chain has TRBV5-1 and TRBJ2-5, with D perhaps TRBD1 (6 bases). The CDR3 is CASSFPGEETQYF. The CDR3 nucleotides are TGCGCCAGCAGCTTCCCAGGGGAAGAGACCCAGTACTTC.